Included here is one T cell receptor beta chain sequence, with context. The V gene's germline CDR1 is LGHNA and CDR2 YSLEER. This CDR3 has 15 amino acids. V lost 2 bases and J 6 bases, leaving 13 bases between the germline ends. The sample originates from a study of blood T cell repertoires in COVID-19. Study as a whole: Sample material is recorded as cDNA or gDNA derived from T cells, B-cell-depleted T cells, or PBMCs.

In the original processing: Reference gene primers were amplified, and this amplification served to estimate nucleated cell counts. Sequenced by immunoSEQ multiplex PCR; TCRdb stores in-frame clones only, minus some. V, J and clone size reflect that table, while D and trimming were determined from the DNA. The table has tens of thousands of clones, roughly four fifths seen once. While infection was still active, Seattle patients were enrolled and then followed longitudinally. The sequenced sample was peripheral blood. V and J are TRBV4-3 and TRBJ1-4; D is perhaps TRBD1 (6 bases). The receptor was isolated from a man aged 80 or over with COVID-19, enrolled during active disease. CDR3 sequence: CASSQWEGEDEKLFF. Here the CDR3 DNA reads TGCGCCAGCAGCCAATGGGAGGGGGAGGATGAAAAACTGTTTTTT.